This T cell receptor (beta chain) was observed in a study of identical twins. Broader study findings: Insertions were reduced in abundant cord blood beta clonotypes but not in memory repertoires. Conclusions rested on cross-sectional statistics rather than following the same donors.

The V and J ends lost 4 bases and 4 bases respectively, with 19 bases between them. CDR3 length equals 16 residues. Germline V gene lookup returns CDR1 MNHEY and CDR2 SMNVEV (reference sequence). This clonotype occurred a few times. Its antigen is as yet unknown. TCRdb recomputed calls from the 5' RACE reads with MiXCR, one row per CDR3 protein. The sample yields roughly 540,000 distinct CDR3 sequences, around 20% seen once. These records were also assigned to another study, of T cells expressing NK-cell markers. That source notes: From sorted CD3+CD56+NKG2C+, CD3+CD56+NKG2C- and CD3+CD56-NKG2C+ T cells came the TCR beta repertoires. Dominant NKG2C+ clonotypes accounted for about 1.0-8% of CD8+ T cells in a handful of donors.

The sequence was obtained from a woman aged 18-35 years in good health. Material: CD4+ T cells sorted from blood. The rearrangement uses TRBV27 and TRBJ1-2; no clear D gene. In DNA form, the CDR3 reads TGTGCCAGCAGTTCCACGTGGGATGGCCGGGGCTATGGCTACACCTTC. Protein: CASSSTWDGRGYGYTF.